This T cell receptor (beta chain) was captured in a study of cytomegalovirus exposure and HLA in healthy donors. As for the study in general: Earlier sequencing of about 179 million T cells yielded about 120 million unique TCR beta sequences. Findings and caveats of the study: As confirmed in vitro, a few CMV-associated chains were specific for CMV antigens. The study put under 200 TCR beta chains on its list as cytomegalovirus-associated.

Notes on this clone: Its antigen is not identified.

Primers: 60 Vbeta forward and 13 Jbeta reverse. The assay was immunoSEQ multiplex PCR, and TCRdb's table has in-frame clones only and misses some. The data contain fewer than 150,000 clones, 60% to 85% of them singletons. The CDR3 sequence is 15 residues long. Per the germline V gene, CDR1 is MNHNS and CDR2 is SASEGT. V and J are TRBV6-1 and TRBJ2-5; 8 nucleotides line up with TRBD1. Near its end, the DNA agrees better with TRBJ2-7, so the J call may be wrong. The sequenced sample was PBMCs. This TCR came from a man aged 18 to 29 in good health and CMV-seronegative. In DNA, the CDR3 is TGTGCCAGCAGGACACAGGGGGGCGATCACTACGAGCAGTACTTC. It yields the protein CASRTQGGDHYEQYF.